This TCR beta chain emerged from a study of blood T cell repertoires in COVID-19. The wider study: Donors in the United States, Italy and Spain gave samples during acute or convalescent COVID-19. Sample material is recorded as cDNA or gDNA derived from T cells, B-cell-depleted T cells, or PBMCs.

Original analysis: Amplified reference gene primers provided the basis for estimating nucleated cell counts. Using immunoSEQ multiplex PCR, the repertoire was profiled, and TCRdb retains in-frame clones only, with some absent. That table is the source of V, J and clone size, and D and trimming were worked out from the DNA. This table holds around 250,000 clones, more than 75% found once. V shed 0 bases and J 5 bases; nucleotides not matched to a gene: 6. Germline CDR1 and CDR2: MNHNS and SASEGT. The CDR3 runs to 16 residues. The sequence came from an older woman who had recovered from COVID-19. Material: peripheral blood. This chain joins TRBV6-1 and TRBJ1-2; 10 bases fit TRBD1. The CDR3 DNA is TGTGCCAGCAGTGAAGCTGGCCCGGGACAGGGGTATGGCTACACCTTC. This codes for CASSEAGPGQGYGYTF.